A single sample gave rise to the 32 T cell receptor beta chains below, sequenced in a study of T cell repertoires in cytomegalovirus infection. TCRdb re-called the reads through MiXCR, storing one row per CDR3 protein. Among approximately 350,000 distinct CDR3 sequences listed, about 35% were seen once. These receptors' antigens are unknown. The sequencing used cultured PBMCs, collected from culture after CMV antigen stimulation. The origin of the receptors is a human donor in good health (CMV status not recorded). Some clones in this sample may be carry-over from other donors' samples.

This clonotype has a count of ten or more. Here the CDR3 DNA reads TGTGCCAGCAGCCCTAGCGTCCGACTAGCGGGAGATACGCAGTATTTT. It is translated as CASSPSVRLAGDTQYF. The chain has TRBV7-2 and TRBJ2-3; 10 positions match TRBD2. Looked up from germline, CDR1 is SGHTA and CDR2 is FQGNSA. This CDR3 has 16 amino acids. The junction had 10 bases not matched to a gene; V was cut back by 5 bases and J by 5 bases.

Concerning this clonotype: One junction end disagrees with the germline gene, perhaps due to a read error. The chain couples TRBV19 to TRBJ2-3; 9 bases line up with TRBD2. Germline assignment: CDR1 LNHDA and CDR2 SQIVND (reference sequence). The CDR3 runs to 14 residues. The CDR3 DNA sequence: TGTGCCAGTAGGATAGCGGGAGCGAGAGATACGCAGTATTTT. Its protein product is CASRIAGARDTQYF. Complete variable domain (other parts from reference TRBV19 and TRBJ2-3): DGGITQSPKYLFRKEGQNVTLSCEQNLNHDAMYWYRQDPGQGLRLIYYSQIVNDFQKGDIAEGYSVSREKKESFPLTVTSAQKNPTAFYLCASRIAGARDTQYFGPGTRLTVL.

The gene calls are TRBV4-3 and TRBJ1-2; D remains ambiguous. With 0 bases removed from V and 0 bases from J, the gap between germline ends came to 11 bases. The CDR3 is 16 amino acids. The germline V gene has CDR1 LGHNA and CDR2 YSLEER. CDR3 nucleotides: TGCGCCAGCAGCCAAGATTGGGCAGGTACTAACTATGGCTACACCTTC. It encodes CASSQDWAGTNYGYTF.

This clonotype was recorded a few times. The chain couples TRBV7-8 to TRBJ1-1; a possible D gene is TRBD1 (6 bases). The germline V gene encodes CDR1 SGHVS and CDR2 FQNEAQ. This CDR3 has 13 residues. V lost 7 bases to trimming and J lost 7 bases, with 16 bases between them. The CDR3 bases are TGTGCCAGCACTCGAGGGGACAACTATGAAGCTTTCTTT. Protein: CASTRGDNYEAFF. Supplemented by reference TRBV7-8 and TRBJ1-1, the full variable domain reads GAGVSQSPRYKVAKRGQDVALRCDPISGHVSLFWYQQALGQGPEFLTYFQNEAQLDKSGLPSDRFFAERPEGSVSTLKIQRTQQEDSAVYLCASTRGDNYEAFFGQGTRLTVV.

This clonotype was detected once. This chain connects TRBV24-1 to TRBJ2-1; 8 nucleotides align to TRBD2. The V segment lost 4 bases and the J segment 0 bases; nucleotides outside the gene matches: 4. This CDR3 is built from 16 residues. Germline V gives CDR1 KGHDR, CDR2 SFDVKD. In DNA, the CDR3 is TGTGCCACCAGTGACTTAGCGGGAAGCTCCTACAATGAGCAGTTCTTC. The encoded protein is CATSDLAGSSYNEQFF.

This clonotype was counted a few times. This chain connects TRBV28 to TRBJ2-7; possibly TRBD2 for D (6 bases). The CDR3 is 15 residues long. CDR1 MDHEN and CDR2 SYDVKM come from the germline V gene. The V end was cut by 4 bases, the J end by 4 bases, with 17 bases between. CDR3 residues: CASSSLGGMKYEQYF. The CDR3 DNA reads TGTGCCAGCAGTTCGCTAGGCGGGATGAAATACGAGCAGTACTTC. The full variable domain, in which reference TRBV28 and TRBJ2-7 provide the parts outside the CDR3, is DVKVTQSSRYLVKRTGEKVFLECVQDMDHENMFWYRQDPGLGLRLIYFSYDVKMKEKGDIPEGYSVSREKKERFSLILESASTNQTSMYLCASSSLGGMKYEQYFGPGTRLTVT.

The chain employs TRBV20-1 and TRBJ1-2; weak D call: TRBD1 (5 bases). From germline, CDR1 is DFQATT and CDR2 SNEGSKA (reference sequence). Between the trimmed V and J ends, which lost 4 bases and 3 bases, there was a span of 6 bases. CDR3 length: 11 residues. The CDR3 is CSAKQDYGYTF. The CDR3 nucleotides are TGCAGTGCTAAACAGGACTATGGCTACACCTTC.

This chain joins TRBV11-2 and TRBJ2-7; maybe TRBD2 (5 bases). V lost 5 bases to trimming and J lost 3 bases, with 14 bases between them. Germline values: CDR1 SGHAT, CDR2 FQNNGV. The CDR3 totals 14 residues. The CDR3 DNA follows: TGTGCCAGCAGCCGGACCGGGATTGTCTACGAGCAGTACGTC. It yields the protein CASSRTGIVYEQYV.

The CDR3 DNA is TGTGCCAGCAGTTTACGCCCGAACACAGATACGCAGTATTTT. Residues: CASSLRPNTDTQYF. The V call is TRBV28, the J call TRBJ2-3; D unclear. Trimming removed 2 bases from V and 2 bases from J, with 8 bases in between. The CDR3 is 14 amino acids. The germline V gene encodes CDR1 MDHEN and CDR2 SYDVKM.

This clonotype came up many times. This chain uses TRBV7-2 with TRBJ2-5, with TRBD1 matching 9 bases. In germline, CDR1 is SGHTA, CDR2 FQGNSA. J was trimmed by 1 base and V by 2 bases; bases with no gene match: 8. The CDR3 totals 17 residues. The CDR3 loop is CASSLRVGQGTQETQYF. Written as DNA, the CDR3 is TGTGCCAGCAGCTTAAGGGTCGGACAGGGGACCCAAGAGACCCAGTACTTC.

This clonotype was detected a few times. The V call is TRBV28, the J call TRBJ1-1, with 8 bases fitting TRBD1. This CDR3 region has 15 residues. V lost 1 base to trimming and J lost 5 bases; unmatched junction nucleotides: 6. Germline loops: CDR1 MDHEN, CDR2 SYDVKM. CDR3 region: CASSLFAGGWTEAFF. The CDR3 DNA follows: TGTGCCAGCAGTTTATTCGCAGGGGGCTGGACTGAAGCTTTCTTT.

This clonotype has more than one count but fewer than ten. The rearrangement joins TRBV12-3 or TRBV12-4 to TRBJ2-5; D is possibly TRBD2 (5 bases). CDR3 length equals 15 residues. The V and J ends lost 2 bases and 5 bases respectively, with 15 bases between them. CDR3 nucleotides: TGTGCCAGCAGTTTATTGGGAGTCACGGGGGAGACCCAGTACTTC. Protein sequence: CASSLLGVTGETQYF.

This clonotype occurred many times. V gene TRBV5-4 combines with J gene TRBJ2-1; D is possibly TRBD1 or TRBD2 (5 bases each). The CDR3 is 19 amino acids. The V end was cut by 3 bases, the J end by 0 bases, with 22 bases between. Germline V gene lookup returns CDR1 SGHNT and CDR2 YYREEE (reference sequence). The chain's CDR3 is CASSWPGRLESGSYNEQFF. The CDR3 DNA reads TGTGCCAGCAGCTGGCCGGGACGCCTCGAGAGTGGCTCCTACAATGAGCAGTTCTTC.

V usage is TRBV12-3 or TRBV12-4 and J usage is TRBJ2-5; D is uncertain. Trimming left V 0 bases short and J 5 bases short, with 10 bases between. The CDR3 extends over 14 amino acids. The CDR3 here is CASSLALRLETQYF. The CDR3 coding sequence is TGTGCCAGCAGTTTAGCGTTGCGGCTGGAGACCCAGTACTTC.

This chain links TRBV4-3 with TRBJ1-6, with 9 bases that match TRBD1. The junction had 21 bases not matched to a gene; V was cut back by 6 bases and J by 0 bases. The CDR3 spans 22 residues. Germline CDR1 is LGHNA and CDR2 is YSLEER. Written as DNA, the CDR3 is TGCGCCAGCAGTCTCCACCTGACAGGGGGAGTAATTTTGAGCTCCTATAATTCACCCCTCCACTTT. This encodes CASSLHLTGGVILSSYNSPLHF.

The chain combines TRBV19 with TRBJ2-1; 7 nucleotides line up with TRBD1. Losses at the gene ends were 4 bases for V and 0 bases for J; bases not matched to a gene: 6. CDR3 size: 16 residues. Germline CDR1 reads LNHDA; CDR2 reads SQIVND (reference sequence). The CDR3 is CASSNQTGSSYNEQFF. Written as DNA, the CDR3 is TGTGCCAGTAGTAATCAGACAGGGAGCTCCTACAATGAGCAGTTCTTC.

The chain couples TRBV7-8 to TRBJ2-7; TRBD1 matches 9 bases. CDR3 size: 11 residues. Trimming at V came to 5 bases and at J to 11 bases, leaving 4 bases not matched to a gene. Germline loops: CDR1 SGHVS, CDR2 FQNEAQ. The CDR3 here is CASSPGDREYF. Here the CDR3 DNA reads TGTGCCAGCAGCCCGGGGGACAGGGAGTACTTC.

The chain uses TRBV7-8 and TRBJ1-5; unclear D gene. Deletions cut 1 base from V and 3 bases from J, with 10 bases between. This CDR3 spans 15 amino acids. Germline CDR1 is SGHVS and CDR2 is FQNEAQ. CDR3 DNA sequence: TGTGCCAGCAGCTTAGTGCCAGGAACCAATCAGCCCCAGCATTTT. Translating it yields CASSLVPGTNQPQHF.

V gene TRBV10-3 combines with J gene TRBJ2-1; D unclear. V was trimmed by 3 bases and J by 14 bases, leaving 14 bases between them. The CDR3 is made up of 12 amino acids. Germline CDR1 and CDR2: ENHRY and SYGVKD. This CDR3 reads CAISDGREAKFF. CDR3 DNA: TGTGCCATCAGTGACGGCCGCGAGGCCAAGTTCTTC.

The V gene is TRBV4-1, the J gene TRBJ2-5, with D uncertain. Per the germline V gene, CDR1 is MGHRA and CDR2 is YSYEKL. The CDR3 extends over 12 amino acids. Between the trimmed V and J ends, which lost 0 bases and 4 bases, there was a span of 3 bases. CDR3 region: CASSQDTETQYF. The CDR3 nucleotides read TGCGCCAGCAGCCAAGATACAGAGACCCAGTACTTC.

The sample holds a few counts of this clonotype. The genes are TRBV7-2 and TRBJ2-7; D is tentatively TRBD1 or TRBD2 (6 bases each). V lost 0 bases and J lost 7, with 28 bases in between. The CDR3 runs 19 residues. Germline CDR1 and CDR2: SGHTA and FQGNSA. The CDR3 coding sequence is TGTGCCAGCAGCTTAGCGCTCACGGTGAGGGGGGATGGGCTCAGAGAGCAGTACTTC. Translation: CASSLALTVRGDGLREQYF.

The chain is built from TRBV7-9 and TRBJ1-2; D remains ambiguous. Trimming stripped 0 bases from V and 6 bases from J, with 14 bases between. The CDR3 length is 15 residues. Germline CDR1 reads SEHNR; CDR2 reads FQNEAQ (reference sequence). The CDR3 loop reads CASSLATPSGNGYTF. In DNA, the CDR3 is TGTGCCAGCAGCTTAGCGACCCCCTCCGGGAATGGCTACACCTTC.

This sequence joins TRBV20-1 and TRBJ2-3, with 10 bases matching TRBD2. With V trimmed by 2 bases and J by 9 bases, 17 bases remained unmatched. This CDR3 has 17 amino acids. In germline, CDR1 is DFQATT, CDR2 SNEGSKA (reference sequence). The chain's CDR3 is CSARSEPGLAPQGTQYF. The CDR3, as DNA: TGCAGTGCTAGATCGGAGCCGGGACTAGCGCCCCAAGGGACGCAGTATTTT.

The table lists this clonotype with a few counts. The chain couples TRBV20-1 to TRBJ2-1; D call uncertain. The germline V gene has CDR1 DFQATT and CDR2 SNEGSKA (reference sequence). The CDR3 totals 12 residues. The CDR3: CSSVFAYNEQFF. The CDR3 nucleotides read TGCTCAAGTGTTTTTGCCTACAATGAGCAGTTCTTC.

The chain has TRBV7-2 and TRBJ2-4; D is uncertain. The CDR3 is made up of 16 amino acids. CDR1 SGHTA and CDR2 FQGNSA come from the germline V gene. The germline V and J ends were trimmed by 7 bases and 0 bases, with 16 bases remaining between them. The CDR3 region has the DNA TGTGCCAGCACCTCCGTAGGGATGGCAGCCAAAAACATTCAGTACTTC. Translation gives CASTSVGMAAKNIQYF.

V gene TRBV7-3 combines with J gene TRBJ2-2, with 8 nucleotides matching TRBD2. Germline CDR1 SGHTA, CDR2 FQGTGA. CDR3 length: 12 residues. For the CDR3, the DNA is TGTGTTTCGAGCGGGAGCACCGGGGAGCTGTTTTTT. It translates to CVSSGSTGELFF.

The rearrangement links TRBV19 to TRBJ2-2, with a possible D match to TRBD2 (5 bases). The germline gives CDR1 LNHDA, CDR2 SQIVND (reference sequence). V was cut by 1 base and J by 1 base, with 7 bases left in between. The CDR3 is 15 amino acids. DNA for the CDR3: TGTGCCAGTAGTATAGTTCGGGGGAACACCGGGGAGCTGTTTTTT. Protein: CASSIVRGNTGELFF.

The chain couples TRBV20-1 to TRBJ2-4, with TRBD1 matching 7 bases. The V and J ends lost 3 bases and 2 bases, in that order; junction bases with no gene match: 7. Germline V gives CDR1 DFQATT, CDR2 SNEGSKA (reference sequence). The CDR3 length is 15 residues. The CDR3 DNA reads TGCAGTGCTAGGGCCCTGACAGGGACCAAAAACATTCAGTACTTC. Its translation is CSARALTGTKNIQYF.

Only a few counts were recorded for this clonotype. The V and J genes are TRBV7-8 and TRBJ2-3, with TRBD2 as a possible D gene (6 bases). The CDR3 length is 17 residues. Deletions cut 5 bases from V and 2 bases from J, with 20 bases between. Germline CDR1 is SGHVS and CDR2 is FQNEAQ. CDR3 region: CASSTMARSGNTDTQYF. In DNA form, the CDR3 reads TGTGCCAGCAGCACCATGGCCCGTAGCGGCAACACAGATACGCAGTATTTT.

This chain links TRBV27 with TRBJ2-7, with D possibly being TRBD1 (5 bases). V shed 0 bases and J shed 5 bases, with 11 bases lying between them. The CDR3 is 14 residues long. In germline, CDR1 is MNHEY, CDR2 SMNVEV (reference sequence). CDR3 nucleotide sequence: TGTGCCAGCAGTTTATCGTCCAGGGTCAACGAGCAGTACTTC. Protein sequence: CASSLSSRVNEQYF.

The V and J genes are TRBV7-7 and TRBJ2-5; D perhaps matches TRBD2 (6 bases). This CDR3 has 19 residues. Germline loops: CDR1 SSHAT, CDR2 FNYEAQ (reference sequence). V shed 3 bases and J shed 1 base, with 24 bases lying between them. Written as DNA, the CDR3 is TGTGCCAGCAGCTTGTGGGCTAGCGAATACTTATCCCCCCAAGAGACCCAGTACTTC. Translation gives CASSLWASEYLSPQETQYF.

In this sample, this clonotype turned up a few times. The V gene is TRBV4-1, the J gene TRBJ2-6; D gene uncertain. Germline V CDR1 and CDR2: MGHRA, YSYEKL. CDR3 size: 16 residues. V was cut by 4 bases and J by 0 bases, with 10 bases left in between. The CDR3 spells CASSRHQNSGANVLTF. The DNA of the CDR3 is TGCGCCAGCAGCCGACACCAGAACTCTGGGGCCAACGTCCTGACTTTC.